This T cell receptor beta chain stems from a study of control samples from healthy donors and cancer patients. With 1 base removed from V and 1 base from J, the gap between germline ends came to 11 bases. The CDR3 has 16 amino acids. Germline loops: CDR1 SEHNR, CDR2 FQNEAQ (reference sequence). Data came from immunoSEQ multiplex PCR; TCRdb stores just in-frame clones and leaves some out. The sample lists under 55,000 clones, about 80% occurring once. This receptor was identified in an older man in good health. This chain joins TRBV7-9 and TRBJ1-5; D is possibly TRBD1 (5 bases). The specimen sequenced was blood. CDR3 amino acids: CASSLGGVMSNQPQHF. The CDR3 nucleotides are TGTGCCAGCAGCTTAGGGGGGGTAATGAGCAATCAGCCCCAGCATTTT.